The clone carrying this TCR beta chain was recorded at least ten times. The data originate from a study of tumor-infiltrating lymphocytes in oesophageal squamous cell carcinoma. TCRdb re-analysed the PCR reads in MiXCR, keeping a single row per CDR3 protein. The profile shows just over 20,000 distinct CDR3 sequences, about 34% of them singletons. The TCR originated in a male donor with esophageal squamous cell carcinoma. Sequenced input: esophageal tumor tissue.

The CDR3 loop is CASTYSGYYEQYF. Written as DNA, the CDR3 is TGTGCCAGCACCTACTCGGGTTACTACGAGCAGTACTTC. This chain joins TRBV28 and TRBJ2-7; no firm D call. Germline CDR1 and CDR2: MDHEN and SYDVKM. This CDR3 has 13 amino acids. Trimming pared 7 bases from V and 3 bases from J, leaving 13 bases between.